The rows below give T cell receptor beta chains drawn from one sample of a study of blood T cell repertoires in COVID-19. This table comes from immunoSEQ multiplex PCR, and its TCRdb copy is limited to in-frame clones, with some not included. The sample lists 250,000 to 400,000 clones; 85% to 90% were seen once. Sequenced material: peripheral blood. The receptors stem from a woman in her thirties with COVID-19, enrolled during active disease. Each CDR3 is given without its conserved first and last residue.

V gene	J gene	CDR3 protein
TRBV27	TRBJ2-1	ATGTDNEQF
TRBV27	TRBJ2-7	ASSFGRGYSYEQY
TRBV27	TRBJ2-7	ASSLAARTGEQY
TRBV21-1	TRBJ2-5	ASSKGGTLQETQY
TRBV5-1	TRBJ1-4	ASRLEASNEKLF
TRBV3-1/TRBV3-2	TRBJ2-5	ASSQGRGKETQY
TRBV7-8	TRBJ2-7	ASSLDTVSYEQY
TRBV5-8	TRBJ1-4	ASTAIRVTVEKLF
TRBV7-8	TRBJ1-1	ASSLEPRMKAF
TRBV6-5	TRBJ1-1	ASSLTGGLNTEAF
TRBV11-2	TRBJ2-7	ASSLTGVPYEQY
TRBV5-1	TRBJ2-2	ASSREGGLNTGELF
TRBV28	TRBJ2-3	ASLSGGSADTQY
TRBV5-6	TRBJ1-5	ASRPANQPQH
TRBV5-4	TRBJ2-7	ASSFSGSRWQY
TRBV23-1	TRBJ2-7	ASSQRDRTYEQY
TRBV2	TRBJ2-5	ASFDPYRAALYQETQY
TRBV13	TRBJ2-3	ASSYKTRGRSDTQY
TRBV6-6	TRBJ1-5	ASSSPGQPQH
TRBV28	TRBJ2-2	ASSLPGQYTGELF
TRBV12-3/TRBV12-4	TRBJ1-2	ASSLSRLGYT
TRBV5-1	TRBJ2-1	ASSSTSGSSDEQF
TRBV7-6	TRBJ1-5	ASSLDGNSNQPQH
TRBV5-1	TRBJ2-3	ASSLGRDTDTQY
TRBV12-3/TRBV12-4	TRBJ2-1	ASTVYNEQF
TRBV9	TRBJ1-5	ASSVGVTGNQPQH
TRBV5-4	TRBJ1-1	ASSFGLEAF
TRBV13	TRBJ1-2	ASSLRVSRGYT
TRBV9	TRBJ1-1	ASSGTGTGESEAF
TRBV11-2	TRBJ2-2	ASSLDQGYQGELF
TRBV30	TRBJ2-3	AWTTWSSTDTQY
TRBV5-1	TRBJ2-3	ASSFNSGRAADTQY
TRBV11-3	TRBJ2-1	ASSFRGDEQF
TRBV19	TRBJ2-7	ASSSPRGETYEQY
TRBV27	TRBJ2-7	ASSRTAAYEQY
TRBV14	TRBJ2-7	ASSQDRAYEQY
TRBV7-9	TRBJ1-3	ASSPQGAGNTIY
TRBV2	TRBJ1-5	ASSGGFGANQPQH
TRBV3-1/TRBV3-2	TRBJ2-5	ASSRGTSGPAETQY
TRBV5-8	TRBJ2-3	ASSKRQSQDTQY
TRBV12-3/TRBV12-4	TRBJ1-2	ASSSRTGDGYT
TRBV6-5	TRBJ1-2	ASSPGQGLNHGYT
TRBV6-5	TRBJ2-7	ASTSQNYEQY
TRBV28	TRBJ2-5	ASSLAQGSYQETQY
TRBV9	TRBJ1-1	ASSSGQALNTEAF
TRBV5-1	TRBJ1-2	ASRAGTGVIRGYT
TRBV9	TRBJ1-2	ASSEGGQNYNYGYT
TRBV5-1	TRBJ1-4	ASTSDRGSTTYPEKKLF
TRBV10-3	TRBJ1-2	AISESGIYGYT
TRBV3-1/TRBV3-2	TRBJ1-5	ASSHGADQPQH
TRBV27	TRBJ2-1	ASSSRRLEQF
TRBV9	TRBJ1-2	ASSAEDRGNYGYT
TRBV6-5	TRBJ2-5	ASSYRLIAGWETQY
TRBV7-9	TRBJ2-2	ASSRPEITGELF
TRBV4-1	TRBJ1-2	ASSQVVVRAGYT
TRBV19	TRBJ2-5	ASSIGGTTKY
TRBV5-1	TRBJ2-7	ASTAGTSGHEQY
TRBV30	TRBJ1-5	AWKGNGNQPQH
TRBV29-1	TRBJ1-2	SVAGGSDRYGYT